The following is a T cell receptor beta chain sequence with its context. Its antigen is currently unknown. This sample was included in a study of beta chain features in type 1 diabetes. General study results and limits: VDJ junctions in type 1 diabetes patients carried more deletions and fewer insertions. All four CD4+ subsets of Type 1 diabetes patients contained TCRB CDR3s that were moderately but significantly shorter.

Sequenced material consisted of expressed TCRB transcripts (all of the isolated RNA was reverse transcribed). The read count averaged about 3.3 million across naive, central memory and regulatory T cell samples. Some clones are missing from TCRdb's copy, which holds only in-frame ones; the method was immunoSEQ multiplex PCR. The sample shows more than 150,000 clones, less than 9.5% of them seen only once. Without exception, sorted populations had purity beyond 98%. The CDR3 length is 16 residues. V lost 0 bases and J 0 bases, leaving 12 bases between the germline ends. CDR1 is GTSNPN, CDR2 SVGIG, per germline (reference sequence).

Sequenced: central memory CD4+ T cells from blood. This sequence was found in a woman aged 18-29 years in good health. The rearrangement joins TRBV30 to TRBJ1-5; possible D gene TRBD1, 5 bases. CDR3 nucleotide sequence: TGTGCCTGGAGTGTATCCGTGGGGCCTAGCAATCAGCCCCAGCATTTT. Its translation: CAWSVSVGPSNQPQHF.